This TCR beta chain was captured by sequencing in a study of human T cells and chemical hapten exposure. Study as a whole: While the approximately 24-week study was under way, patients received diphenylcyclopropenone on the scalp every week.

The time point: patch test 2, 6 weeks after DPC sensitization. Treatment given: therapeutic diphenylcyclopropenone sensitization with weekly scalp DPC. Extraction of total RNA was performed on unfractionated whole blood. TCRdb redid the calling of the RACE reads with MiXCR, one entry per CDR3 protein. This sample yields about 82,000 distinct CDR3 sequences, of which around 6.7% are seen a single time; 1.3% belongs to the top ten. This clonotype was picked up many times. The trim removed 0 bases at V and 3 bases at J, leaving 9 bases unmatched. The CDR3 is 16 residues long. Germline lookup yields CDR1 SQVTM and CDR2 ANQGSEA.

V is TRBV29-1 and J is TRBJ2-3, with TRBD2 identical over 7 bases. The sample was whole blood, taken in connection with sensitization to the hapten diphenylcyclopropenone (DPC). The TCR originated in a woman in her 30s with alopecia areata. Some clones in this sample may be carry-over from other donors' samples. Written as DNA, the CDR3 is TGCAGCGTTGAAGATCTGGGCCGGGGGGTTACAGATACGCAGTATTTT. Amino acids: CSVEDLGRGVTDTQYF.